The next 12 T cell receptor beta chains were all read from a single sample in a study of T cell repertoires in cytomegalovirus infection (dated by TCRdb to the late 2010s). Their cognate antigens are unknown. Reads for this sample came from an Illumina HiSeq 1500. TCRdb reanalyzed the raw reads on its own, using fastp at Q25 for trimming and MiXCR for clone calling, and kept in-frame beta chains. Records with the same CDR3 protein are collapsed into one entry carrying the most frequent genes and DNA. The sample includes about 68,000 distinct CDR3 sequences, with about 22% observed a single time. The ten largest clonotypes hold 65% to 85% of the sample. Sequencing was carried out using PBMCs, sequenced either directly or after in vitro stimulation (not recorded which). These receptors were collected from a human donor in good health (CMV status not recorded). Some clones in this sample may be carry-over from other donors' samples.

This clonotype has at least ten counts. The chain couples TRBV7-2 to TRBJ2-5, with D possibly matching TRBD1 (6 bases). With 5 bases removed from V and 7 bases from J, the gap between germline ends came to 17 bases. CDR1 is SGHTA and CDR2 is FQGNSA in the germline V gene. This CDR3 is 14 amino acids long. CDR3 sequence (DNA): TGTGCCAGCAGCCACACAGGGAAGGTTGGGACCCAGTACTTC. This translates into CASSHTGKVGTQYF.

This clonotype was seen ten or more times. The J gene is TRBJ1-2, the V gene TRBV7-8, with D unresolved. In germline, CDR1 is SGHVS, CDR2 FQNEAQ. The CDR3 spans 15 residues. Deletions cut 0 bases from V and 4 bases from J, with 12 bases between. As DNA, the CDR3 is TGTGCCAGCAGCTTAGCGTCGGGCGGGCCCTATGGCTACACCTTC. This sequence encodes CASSLASGGPYGYTF. The variable domain in full, completed from reference TRBV7-8 and TRBJ1-2, reads GAGVSQSPRYKVAKRGQDVALRCDPISGHVSLFWYQQALGQGPEFLTYFQNEAQLDKSGLPSDRFFAERPEGSVSTLKIQRTQQEDSAVYLCASSLASGGPYGYTFGSGTRLTVV.

This clonotype was counted at least ten times. V usage is TRBV7-6 and J usage is TRBJ1-3, with D unclear. This CDR3 region has 14 residues. Germline values: CDR1 SGHVS, CDR2 FNYEAQ. The ends were cut back, 0 bases at V and 2 bases at J, with 5 bases in the middle. DNA for the CDR3: TGTGCCAGCAGCTTAGCGACTGCTGGAAACACCATATATTTT. Protein sequence: CASSLATAGNTIYF.

V is TRBV2 and J is TRBJ1-5, with D unclear. The CDR3 consists of 14 residues. V was shortened by 2 bases and J by 4 bases, with 9 bases between the two germline ends. The germline CDR1 and CDR2 sequences are SNHLY and FYNNEI. The CDR3 here is CASSERGRNQPQHF. DNA of the CDR3: TGTGCCAGCAGTGAACGAGGGCGAAATCAGCCCCAGCATTTT.

The J gene is TRBJ1-1, the V gene TRBV28, with D possibly matching TRBD1 (5 bases). The germline V gene encodes CDR1 MDHEN and CDR2 SYDVKM. This CDR3 has 15 amino acids. The ends were cut back, 8 bases at V and 9 bases at J, with 25 bases in the middle. The DNA of the CDR3 is TGTGCCAGCCTTTCTCCCGGGGCAGGGCACGTTCAAGCTTTCTTT. Translation: CASLSPGAGHVQAFF.

In DNA, the CDR3 is TGTGCCAGCAGTTCCATCGGACTAGCGGGAGAAGAGACCCAGTACTTC. Protein: CASSSIGLAGEETQYF. The rearrangement links TRBV27 to TRBJ2-5, with 13 bases that match TRBD2. The V gene end was trimmed by 4 bases and the J gene end by 3 bases; junction bases not matched to a gene: 5. This CDR3 contains 16 residues. Germline lookup yields CDR1 MNHEY and CDR2 SMNVEV (reference sequence).

This clonotype was detected a few times. The chain uses TRBV28 and TRBJ2-3; 10 bases are a match to TRBD2. The CDR3 runs to 19 residues. V was clipped by 2 bases and J by 4 bases; unmatched bases: 15. Germline assignment: CDR1 MDHEN and CDR2 SYDVKM. CDR3 sequence reads: CASSLAQAGGPSPSDTQYF. The CDR3 nucleotides are TGTGCCAGCAGTTTAGCACAAGCGGGAGGGCCTAGCCCCTCAGATACGCAGTATTTT. The full variable domain, rest sourced from reference TRBV28 and TRBJ2-3, is DVKVTQSSRYLVKRTGEKVFLECVQDMDHENMFWYRQDPGLGLRLIYFSYDVKMKEKGDIPEGYSVSREKKERFSLILESASTNQTSMYLCASSLAQAGGPSPSDTQYFGPGTRLTVL.

This clonotype was recorded many times. V is TRBV7-2 and J is TRBJ2-1; D not certain. This CDR3 is 15 amino acids long. V lost 3 bases and J lost 1, with 10 bases in between. Germline CDR1 is SGHTA and CDR2 is FQGNSA. This chain's CDR3 is CASSLLAASYNEQFF. The CDR3 DNA follows: TGTGCCAGCAGCTTGCTGGCTGCATCCTACAATGAGCAGTTCTTC.

This clonotype was counted at least ten times. The CDR3 nucleotides are TGTGCCAGCAGCTTAGTCTGGGCTAGCGGGAGGGCCGGGGAGCTGTTTTTT. Protein: CASSLVWASGRAGELFF. The gene calls are TRBV7-2 and TRBJ2-2; 12 bases are shared with TRBD2. The V and J ends lost 1 base and 6 bases, in that order; junction bases with no gene match: 6. The CDR3 is 17 amino acids. The V gene's germline CDR1 is SGHTA and CDR2 FQGNSA.

This clonotype was counted ten times or more. The rearrangement uses TRBV7-9 and TRBJ1-3; D might be TRBD1 (6 bases). The CDR3 extends over 15 amino acids. The germline V gene encodes CDR1 SEHNR and CDR2 FQNEAQ (reference sequence). V dropped 5 bases and J dropped 2 bases, with 13 bases sitting between them. Written as DNA, the CDR3 is TGTGCCAGCAGCACGGACGGGACACCTGGAAACACCATATATTTT. It yields the protein CASSTDGTPGNTIYF.

This chain uses TRBV3-1 with TRBJ2-3; D might be TRBD2 (5 bases). CDR3 length: 14 amino acids. Germline V gene data show CDR1 as LGHDT and CDR2 as YNNKEL (reference sequence). Trimming removed 1 base from V and 0 bases from J, with 5 bases in between. The CDR3 bases are TGTGCCAGCAGCCAAGGGACTAGCACAGATACGCAGTATTTT. This gives the protein CASSQGTSTDTQYF.

This clonotype was detected ten times or more. This CDR3 reads CASSRTGFQPQHF. In nucleotides, the CDR3 is TGTGCCAGCAGCCGCACAGGGTTTCAGCCCCAGCATTTT. V gene TRBV7-2 combines with J gene TRBJ1-5; a weak D match, TRBD1 (6 bases). This CDR3 is built from 13 residues. Looked up from germline, CDR1 is SGHTA and CDR2 is FQGNSA. V lost 5 bases and J 6 bases, leaving 11 bases between the germline ends.